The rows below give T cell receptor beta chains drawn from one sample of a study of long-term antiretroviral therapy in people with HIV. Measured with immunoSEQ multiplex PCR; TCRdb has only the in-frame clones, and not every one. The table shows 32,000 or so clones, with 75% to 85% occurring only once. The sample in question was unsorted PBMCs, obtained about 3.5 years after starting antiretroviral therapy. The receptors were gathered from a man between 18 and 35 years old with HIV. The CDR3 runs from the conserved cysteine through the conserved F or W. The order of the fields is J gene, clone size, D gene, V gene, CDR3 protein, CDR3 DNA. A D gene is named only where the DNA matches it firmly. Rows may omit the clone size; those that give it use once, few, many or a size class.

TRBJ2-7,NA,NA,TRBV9,CASSVQWDPSYEQYF,TGTGCCAGCAGCGTACAATGGGACCCATCATACGAGCAGTACTTC
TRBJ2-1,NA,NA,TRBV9,CASSVTATSSYNEQFF,TGTGCCAGCAGCGTGACAGCGACGAGCTCCTACAATGAGCAGTTCTTC
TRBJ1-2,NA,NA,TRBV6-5,CASSYDPGNYGYTF,TGTGCCAGCAGTTACGATCCTGGGAACTATGGCTACACCTTC
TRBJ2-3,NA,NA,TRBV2,CASSESTDTQYF,TGTGCCAGCAGTGAAAGTACAGATACGCAGTATTTT
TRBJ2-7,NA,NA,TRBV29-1,CSVEAPEGSGYEQYF,TGCAGCGTTGAAGCCCCGGAGGGATCGGGCTACGAGCAGTACTTC
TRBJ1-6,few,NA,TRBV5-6,CASSLVRSSYNSPLHF,TGTGCCAGCAGCTTGGTACGGAGCTCCTATAATTCACCCCTCCACTTT
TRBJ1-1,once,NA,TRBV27,CASRPRGGERNTEAFF,TGTGCCAGCAGGCCCCGGGGGGGGGAGAGGAACACTGAAGCTTTCTTT
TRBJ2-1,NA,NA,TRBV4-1,CASSQEIIGGGQKGWVNEQFF,TGCGCCAGCAGCCAAGAAATCATTGGGGGGGGGCAGAAAGGGTGGGTGAATGAGCAGTTCTTC
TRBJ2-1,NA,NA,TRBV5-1,CASSFGTGNEQFF,TGCGCCAGCAGCTTTGGGACTGGGAATGAGCAGTTCTTC
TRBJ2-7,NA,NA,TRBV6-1,CASSELAGALYEQYF,TGTGCCAGCAGTGAACTGGCGGGGGCCCTTTACGAGCAGTACTTC
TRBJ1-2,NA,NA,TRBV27,CASSFGGQGSGYTF,TGTGCCAGCAGTTTCGGGGGGCAGGGAAGTGGCTACACCTTC
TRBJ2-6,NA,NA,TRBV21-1,CASNQGQAGANVLTF,TGTGCCAGCAACCAGGGGCAGGCTGGGGCCAACGTCCTGACTTTC
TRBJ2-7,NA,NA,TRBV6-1,CASMAAIYEQYF,TGTGCCAGCATGGCAGCAATCTACGAGCAGTACTTC
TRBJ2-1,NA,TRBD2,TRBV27,CASRPGGTSGYNEQFF,TGTGCCAGCAGACCGGGGGGGACTAGCGGTTATAATGAGCAGTTCTTC
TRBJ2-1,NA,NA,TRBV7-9,CASSSDYSEQFF,TGTGCCAGCAGCTCCGATTACAGTGAGCAGTTCTTC
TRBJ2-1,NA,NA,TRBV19,CASSVTGGAYNEQFF,TGTGCCAGTAGTGTCACAGGGGGGGCCTACAATGAGCAGTTCTTC
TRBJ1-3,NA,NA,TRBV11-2,CASSVASPSGNTIYF,TGTGCCAGCAGCGTAGCCAGCCCCTCTGGAAACACCATATATTTT
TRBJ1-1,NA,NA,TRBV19,CASRWGNTEAFF,TGTGCCAGTAGGTGGGGGAACACTGAAGCTTTCTTT